This T cell receptor (beta chain) was recorded in a study of blood T cell repertoires in COVID-19. Study details: T cells, B-cell-depleted T cells, or PBMCs supplied cDNA or gDNA.

Germline-derived CDR1 and CDR2 are MGHDK and SYGVNS. The CDR3 is 13 residues long. V shed 10 bases, J shed 3 bases, and the junction held 9 bases outside the gene matches. The assay was immunoSEQ multiplex PCR, and TCRdb's table has in-frame clones only and misses some. This sample has 50,000 to 75,000 clones, with roughly three quarters found just once. The material sequenced was peripheral blood. The V gene is TRBV25-1, the J gene TRBJ2-7, with TRBD1 identical over 7 bases. The sequence came from a man in his 60s with COVID-19, enrolled during active disease. The CDR3 loop reads CATGDSTFYEQYF. The CDR3 DNA is TGTGCCACCGGGGACAGTACTTTCTACGAGCAGTACTTC.